The rows below give T cell receptor beta chains drawn from one sample of a study of blood T cell repertoires in COVID-19. The method was immunoSEQ multiplex PCR; TCRdb's version includes in-frame clones alone and lacks a portion of them. The repertoire holds about 170,000 clones, with around 84% as singletons. Material for sequencing was peripheral blood. The source is a man over 45 with active or convalescent COVID-19. The CDR3 runs from the conserved cysteine through the conserved F or W. Each record gives: V gene, J gene, clone size, D gene, CDR3 DNA, CDR3 protein. D genes are given only for firm matches. A clone size is listed for some rows: how often the clone was seen (once, few, many), or a class if it is expanded.

V gene: TRBV18
J gene: TRBJ2-7
clone size: -
D gene: TRBD2
CDR3 DNA: TGTGCCAGCTCACCAGGACTAGCGACCGGAGAGCAGTACTTC
CDR3 protein: CASSPGLATGEQYF

V gene: TRBV7-2
J gene: TRBJ2-5
clone size: -
D gene: -
CDR3 DNA: TGTGCCAGCAGCCCCCCCGAGGGCGGGTTCCAAGAGACCCAGTACTTC
CDR3 protein: CASSPPEGGFQETQYF

V gene: TRBV14
J gene: TRBJ1-1
clone size: -
D gene: -
CDR3 DNA: TGTGCCAGCAGCACCCTTGAGGGCCCGGGAACTGAAGCTTTCTTT
CDR3 protein: CASSTLEGPGTEAFF

V gene: TRBV29-1
J gene: TRBJ2-1
clone size: -
D gene: TRBD2
CDR3 DNA: TGCAGCGTTGAAGACTGGGCGGGAGGCAATGAGCAGTTCTTC
CDR3 protein: CSVEDWAGGNEQFF

V gene: TRBV9
J gene: TRBJ1-3
clone size: -
D gene: -
CDR3 DNA: TGTGCCAGCAGCGGGCGGACACTCTTTAGCTCTGGAAACACCATATATTTT
CDR3 protein: CASSGRTLFSSGNTIYF

V gene: TRBV4-2
J gene: TRBJ1-2
clone size: -
D gene: TRBD1
CDR3 DNA: TGTGCCAGCAGCCACACAGGGGGTTCCTATGGCTACACCTTC
CDR3 protein: CASSHTGGSYGYTF

V gene: TRBV9
J gene: TRBJ1-3
clone size: -
D gene: -
CDR3 DNA: TGTGCCAGCAGCGTAGCCCCGGCTGGAAACACCATATATTTT
CDR3 protein: CASSVAPAGNTIYF

V gene: TRBV11-3
J gene: TRBJ2-3
clone size: -
D gene: TRBD1
CDR3 DNA: TGTGCCAGCAGCTTAGGGACAGGGGCAACAGATACGCAGTATTTT
CDR3 protein: CASSLGTGATDTQYF

V gene: TRBV6-5
J gene: TRBJ1-1
clone size: -
D gene: -
CDR3 DNA: TGTGCCAGCAATCGCGAGACAGCGAACACTGAAGCTTTCTTT
CDR3 protein: CASNRETANTEAFF

V gene: TRBV7-2
J gene: TRBJ2-3
clone size: -
D gene: -
CDR3 DNA: TGTGCCAGCAGCTTACAAACAGATACGCAGTATTTT
CDR3 protein: CASSLQTDTQYF

V gene: TRBV7-2
J gene: TRBJ2-7
clone size: -
D gene: -
CDR3 DNA: TGTGCCAGCAGCCCACGGGGGGCTAACTCCTACGAGCAGTACTTC
CDR3 protein: CASSPRGANSYEQYF

V gene: TRBV29-1
J gene: TRBJ1-3
clone size: -
D gene: -
CDR3 DNA: TGCAGCGTTAATCAGGCAGCTGGAAACACCATATATTTT
CDR3 protein: CSVNQAAGNTIYF

V gene: TRBV19
J gene: TRBJ2-7
clone size: -
D gene: TRBD1
CDR3 DNA: TGTGCCAGTAGTATAGATTCGACAGGGGAGAGAACTTACGAGCAGTACTTC
CDR3 protein: CASSIDSTGERTYEQYF

V gene: TRBV12-3/TRBV12-4
J gene: TRBJ2-3
clone size: -
D gene: TRBD2
CDR3 DNA: TGTGCCAGCAAAACTAGCGCCACAGATACGCAGTATTTT
CDR3 protein: CASKTSATDTQYF

V gene: TRBV13
J gene: TRBJ2-3
clone size: -
D gene: -
CDR3 DNA: TGTGCCAGCAGCAACCCCCCTGACAGAGGAGATACGCAGTATTTT
CDR3 protein: CASSNPPDRGDTQYF

V gene: TRBV11-2
J gene: TRBJ2-5
clone size: -
D gene: TRBD2
CDR3 DNA: TGTGCCAGCAGCACCAATAGCGGGAGCGGTGAGACCCAGTACTTC
CDR3 protein: CASSTNSGSGETQYF

V gene: TRBV7-2
J gene: TRBJ2-6
clone size: -
D gene: -
CDR3 DNA: TGTGCCAGCAGCTTACGTGGGGCCAACGTCCTGACTTTC
CDR3 protein: CASSLRGANVLTF

V gene: TRBV24-1
J gene: TRBJ1-2
clone size: -
D gene: -
CDR3 DNA: TGTGCCACCAGTGATTTGCGGGTGGACTATGGCTACACCTTC
CDR3 protein: CATSDLRVDYGYTF

V gene: TRBV5-4
J gene: TRBJ2-5
clone size: once
D gene: TRBD2
CDR3 DNA: TGTGCCAGCAGCTATGGACTAGCGGGGTTGGGGGAGACCCAGTACTTC
CDR3 protein: CASSYGLAGLGETQYF

V gene: TRBV9
J gene: TRBJ1-1
clone size: -
D gene: -
CDR3 DNA: TGTGCCAGCAGCGGTACAGCGAACACTGAAGCTTTCTTT
CDR3 protein: CASSGTANTEAFF

V gene: TRBV5-6
J gene: TRBJ1-5
clone size: -
D gene: TRBD1
CDR3 DNA: TGTGCCAGCAGCTTCCGTACAGGGGCCGGCAATCAGCCCCAGCATTTT
CDR3 protein: CASSFRTGAGNQPQHF

V gene: TRBV11-2
J gene: TRBJ2-1
clone size: -
D gene: TRBD2
CDR3 DNA: TGTGCCAGCAGCTCGGAACTAGCGGCGGGGGAGCAGTTCTTC
CDR3 protein: CASSSELAAGEQFF